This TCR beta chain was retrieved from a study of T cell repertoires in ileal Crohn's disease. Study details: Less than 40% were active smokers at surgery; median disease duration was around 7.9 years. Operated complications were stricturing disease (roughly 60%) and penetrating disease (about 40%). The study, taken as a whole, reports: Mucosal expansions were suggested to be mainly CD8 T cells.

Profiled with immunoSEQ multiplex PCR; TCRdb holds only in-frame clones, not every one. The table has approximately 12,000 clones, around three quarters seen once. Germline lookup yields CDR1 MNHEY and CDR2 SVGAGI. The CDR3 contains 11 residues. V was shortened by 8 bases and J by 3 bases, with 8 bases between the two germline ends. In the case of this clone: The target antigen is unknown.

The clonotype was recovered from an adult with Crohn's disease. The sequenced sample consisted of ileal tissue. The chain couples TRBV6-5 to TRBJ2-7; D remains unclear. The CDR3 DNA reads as TGTGCCAGCCGGTCCATCTACGAGCAGTACTTC. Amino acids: CASRSIYEQYF.